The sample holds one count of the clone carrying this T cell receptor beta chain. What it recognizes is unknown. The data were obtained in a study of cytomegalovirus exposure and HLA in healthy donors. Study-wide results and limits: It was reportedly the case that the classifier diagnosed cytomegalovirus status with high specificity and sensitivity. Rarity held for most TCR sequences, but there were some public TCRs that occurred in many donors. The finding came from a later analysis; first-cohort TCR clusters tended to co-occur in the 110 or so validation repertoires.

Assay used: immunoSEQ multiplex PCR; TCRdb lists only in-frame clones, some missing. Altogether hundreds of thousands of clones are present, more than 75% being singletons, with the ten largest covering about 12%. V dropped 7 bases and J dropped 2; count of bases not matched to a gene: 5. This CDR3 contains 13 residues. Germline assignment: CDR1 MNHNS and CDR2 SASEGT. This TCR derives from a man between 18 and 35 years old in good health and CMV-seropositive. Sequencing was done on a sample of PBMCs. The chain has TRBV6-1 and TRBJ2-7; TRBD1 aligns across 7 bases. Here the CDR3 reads CASTRTGPYEQYF. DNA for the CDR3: TGTGCCAGCACCCGGACAGGCCCCTACGAGCAGTACTTC.